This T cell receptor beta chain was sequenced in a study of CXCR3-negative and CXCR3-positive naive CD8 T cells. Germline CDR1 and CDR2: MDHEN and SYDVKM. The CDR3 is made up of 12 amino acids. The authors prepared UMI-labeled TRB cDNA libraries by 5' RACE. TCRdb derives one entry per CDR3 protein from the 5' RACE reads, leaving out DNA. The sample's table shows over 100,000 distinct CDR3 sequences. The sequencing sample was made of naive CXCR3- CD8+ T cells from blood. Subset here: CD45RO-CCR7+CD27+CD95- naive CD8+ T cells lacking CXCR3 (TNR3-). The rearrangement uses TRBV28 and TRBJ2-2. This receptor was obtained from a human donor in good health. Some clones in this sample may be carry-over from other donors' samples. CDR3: CASSLETGELFF.